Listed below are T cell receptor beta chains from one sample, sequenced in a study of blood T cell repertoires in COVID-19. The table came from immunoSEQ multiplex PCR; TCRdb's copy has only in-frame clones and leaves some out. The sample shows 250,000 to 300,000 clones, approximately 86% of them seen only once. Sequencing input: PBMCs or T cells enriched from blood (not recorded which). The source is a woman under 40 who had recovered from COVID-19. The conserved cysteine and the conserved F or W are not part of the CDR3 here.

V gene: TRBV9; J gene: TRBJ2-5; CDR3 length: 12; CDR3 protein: ASSVAGAAETQY
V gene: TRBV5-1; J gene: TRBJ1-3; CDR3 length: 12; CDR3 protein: ASIAKSSGNTIY
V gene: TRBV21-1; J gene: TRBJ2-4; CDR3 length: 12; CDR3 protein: ASRCTGAKNIQY
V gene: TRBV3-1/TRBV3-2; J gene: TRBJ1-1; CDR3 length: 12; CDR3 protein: ASSLGTGGTEAF
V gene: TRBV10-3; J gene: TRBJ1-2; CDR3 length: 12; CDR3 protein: AISELGANYGYT
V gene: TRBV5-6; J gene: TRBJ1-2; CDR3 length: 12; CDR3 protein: ASSLSIVTGGYT
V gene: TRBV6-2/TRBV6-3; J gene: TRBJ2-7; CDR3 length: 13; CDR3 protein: ASSPGTGRLKEQY
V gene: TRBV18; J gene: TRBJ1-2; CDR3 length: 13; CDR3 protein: ASKDVGSSTSGYT
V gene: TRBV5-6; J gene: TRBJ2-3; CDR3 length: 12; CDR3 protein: ASSLGSRTDTQY
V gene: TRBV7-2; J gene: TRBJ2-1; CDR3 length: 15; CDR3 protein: ASSVWPGDLRINEQF
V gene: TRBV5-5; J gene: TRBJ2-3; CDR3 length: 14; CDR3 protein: ASSLVGGGSTDTQY
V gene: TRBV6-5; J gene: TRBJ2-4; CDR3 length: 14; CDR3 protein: ASSYGTTGLPNIQY